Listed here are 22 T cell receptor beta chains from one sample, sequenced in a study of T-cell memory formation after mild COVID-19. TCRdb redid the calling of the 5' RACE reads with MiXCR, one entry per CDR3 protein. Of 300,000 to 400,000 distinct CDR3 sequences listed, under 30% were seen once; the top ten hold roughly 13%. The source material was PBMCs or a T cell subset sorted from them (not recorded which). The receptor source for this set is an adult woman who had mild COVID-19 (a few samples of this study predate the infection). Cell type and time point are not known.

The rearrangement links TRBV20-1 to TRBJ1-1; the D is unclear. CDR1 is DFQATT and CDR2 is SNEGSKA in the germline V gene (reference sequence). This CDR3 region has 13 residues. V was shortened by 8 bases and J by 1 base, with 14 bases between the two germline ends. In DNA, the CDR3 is TGCAGTCCCCGGATCGTTTCGAACACTGAAGCTTTCTTT. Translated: CSPRIVSNTEAFF.

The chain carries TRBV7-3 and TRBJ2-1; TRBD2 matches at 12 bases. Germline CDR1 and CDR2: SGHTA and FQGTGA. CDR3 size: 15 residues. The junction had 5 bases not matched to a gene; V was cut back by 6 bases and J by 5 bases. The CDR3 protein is CASRRTSGVNNEQFF. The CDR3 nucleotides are TGTGCCAGCAGAAGGACTAGCGGGGTTAACAATGAGCAGTTCTTC.

In DNA form, the CDR3 reads TGTGCCAGCAGCGAAACGGAGCAAGAGACCCAGTACTTC. Its protein product is CASSETEQETQYF. The chain couples TRBV2 to TRBJ2-5; D gene ambiguous. The CDR3 runs to 13 residues. V dropped 6 bases and J dropped 2 bases, with 10 bases sitting between them. The V gene's germline CDR1 is SNHLY and CDR2 FYNNEI.

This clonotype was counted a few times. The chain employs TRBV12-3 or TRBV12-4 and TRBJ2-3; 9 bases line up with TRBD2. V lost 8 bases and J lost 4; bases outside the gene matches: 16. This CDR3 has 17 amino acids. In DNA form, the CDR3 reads TGTGCCAGCGGCTTGAGGGTGGTAGCGGGAGAGTCAGATACGCAGTATTTT. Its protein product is CASGLRVVAGESDTQYF.

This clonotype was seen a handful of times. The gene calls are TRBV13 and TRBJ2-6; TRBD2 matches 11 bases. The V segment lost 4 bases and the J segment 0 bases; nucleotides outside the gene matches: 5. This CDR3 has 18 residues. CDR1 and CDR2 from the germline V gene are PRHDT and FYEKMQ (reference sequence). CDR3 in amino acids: CASSSLAGGLSGANVLTF. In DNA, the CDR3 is TGTGCCAGCAGCTCCCTAGCGGGGGGACTCTCTGGGGCCAACGTCCTGACTTTC. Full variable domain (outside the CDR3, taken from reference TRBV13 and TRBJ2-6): AAGVIQSPRHLIKEKRETATLKCYPIPRHDTVYWYQQGPGQDPQFLISFYEKMQSDKGSIPDRFSAQQFSDYHSELNMSSLELGDSALYFCASSSLAGGLSGANVLTFGAGSRLTVL.

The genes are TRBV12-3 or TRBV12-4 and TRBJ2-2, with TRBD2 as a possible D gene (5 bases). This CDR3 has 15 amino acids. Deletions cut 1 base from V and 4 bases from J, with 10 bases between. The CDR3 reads CASSLGGLSTGELFF. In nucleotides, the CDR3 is TGTGCCAGCAGTTTAGGAGGGCTCAGCACCGGGGAGCTGTTTTTT.

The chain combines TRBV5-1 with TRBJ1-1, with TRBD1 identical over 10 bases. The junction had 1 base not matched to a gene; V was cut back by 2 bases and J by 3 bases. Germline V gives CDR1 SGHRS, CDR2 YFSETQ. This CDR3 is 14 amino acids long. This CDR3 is CASSFGTGDTEAFF. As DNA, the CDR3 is TGCGCCAGCAGCTTTGGGACAGGGGACACTGAAGCTTTCTTT.

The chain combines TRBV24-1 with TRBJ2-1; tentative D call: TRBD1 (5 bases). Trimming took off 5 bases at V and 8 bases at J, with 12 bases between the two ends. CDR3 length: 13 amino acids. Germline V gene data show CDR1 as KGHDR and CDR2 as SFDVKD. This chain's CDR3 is CATSAPGIDEQFF. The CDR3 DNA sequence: TGTGCCACCAGTGCCCCAGGGATCGATGAGCAGTTCTTC.

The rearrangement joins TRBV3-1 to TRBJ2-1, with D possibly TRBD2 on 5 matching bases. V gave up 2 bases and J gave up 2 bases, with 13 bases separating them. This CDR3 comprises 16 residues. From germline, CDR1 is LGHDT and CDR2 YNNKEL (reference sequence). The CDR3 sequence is CASSQSAGGPYNEQFF. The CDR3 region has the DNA TGTGCCAGCAGCCAAAGTGCGGGCGGACCCTACAATGAGCAGTTCTTC.

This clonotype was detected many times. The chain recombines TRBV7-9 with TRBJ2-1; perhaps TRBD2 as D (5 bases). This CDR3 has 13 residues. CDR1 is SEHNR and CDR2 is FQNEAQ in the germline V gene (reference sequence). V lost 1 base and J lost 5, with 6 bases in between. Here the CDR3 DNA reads TGTGCCAGCAGCTTAGTGGGAGACAATGAGCAGTTCTTC. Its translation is CASSLVGDNEQFF.

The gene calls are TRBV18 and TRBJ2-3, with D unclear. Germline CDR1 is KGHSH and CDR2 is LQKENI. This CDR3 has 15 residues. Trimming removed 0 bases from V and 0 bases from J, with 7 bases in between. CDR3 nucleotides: TGTGCCAGCTCACCACCCGAATTGAGCACAGATACGCAGTATTTT. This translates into CASSPPELSTDTQYF.

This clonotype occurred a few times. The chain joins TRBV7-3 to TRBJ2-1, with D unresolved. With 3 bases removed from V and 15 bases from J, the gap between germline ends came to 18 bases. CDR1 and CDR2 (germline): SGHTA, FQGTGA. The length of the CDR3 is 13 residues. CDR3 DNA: TGTGCCAGCAGCTTTTCCGAGTGGGATGCTCGGTTCTTC. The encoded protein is CASSFSEWDARFF.

The CDR3 nucleotides read TGCGCCAGCAGCTCCGGGTATACTCCGGACAGGATCTACGAGCAGTACTTC. Amino acids: CASSSGYTPDRIYEQYF. J is TRBJ2-7 and V is TRBV5-1; 7 positions agree with TRBD1. CDR1 and CDR2 from the germline V gene are SGHRS and YFSETQ. This CDR3 contains 17 residues. Trimming cost V 3 bases and J 3 bases; bases outside gene matches: 15.

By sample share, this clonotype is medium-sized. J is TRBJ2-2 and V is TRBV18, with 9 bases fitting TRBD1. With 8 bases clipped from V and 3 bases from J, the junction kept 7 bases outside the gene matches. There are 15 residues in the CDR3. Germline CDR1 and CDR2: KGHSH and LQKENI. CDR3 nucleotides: TGTGCCAGCAGCCCCCGGACAGGGGACACCGGGGAGCTGTTTTTT. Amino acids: CASSPRTGDTGELFF.

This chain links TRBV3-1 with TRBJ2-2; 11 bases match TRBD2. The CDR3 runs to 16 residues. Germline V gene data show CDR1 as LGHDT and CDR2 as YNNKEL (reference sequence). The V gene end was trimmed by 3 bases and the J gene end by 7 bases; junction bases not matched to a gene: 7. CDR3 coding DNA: TGTGCCAGCAGCCAGGGACTAGCGGACTACAACGGGGAGCTGTTTTTT. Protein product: CASSQGLADYNGELFF.

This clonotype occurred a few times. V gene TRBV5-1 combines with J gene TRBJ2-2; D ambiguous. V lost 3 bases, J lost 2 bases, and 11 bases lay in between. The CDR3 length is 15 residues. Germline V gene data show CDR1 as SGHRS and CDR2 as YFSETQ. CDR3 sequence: CASSWAASNTGELFF. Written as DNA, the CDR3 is TGCGCCAGCAGCTGGGCCGCCAGTAACACCGGGGAGCTGTTTTTT.

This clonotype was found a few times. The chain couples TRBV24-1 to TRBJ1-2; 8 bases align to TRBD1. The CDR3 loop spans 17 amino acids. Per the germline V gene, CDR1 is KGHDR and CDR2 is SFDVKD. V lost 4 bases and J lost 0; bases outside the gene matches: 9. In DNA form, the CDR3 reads TGTGCCACCAGTGACAACCCTGGACAGGGAGCTAACTATGGCTACACCTTC. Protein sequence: CATSDNPGQGANYGYTF.

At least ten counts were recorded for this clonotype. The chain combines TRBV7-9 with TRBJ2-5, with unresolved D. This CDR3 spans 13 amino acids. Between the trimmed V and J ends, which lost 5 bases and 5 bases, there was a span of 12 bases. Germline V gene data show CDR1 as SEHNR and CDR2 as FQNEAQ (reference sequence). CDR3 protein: CASSRDLTETQYF. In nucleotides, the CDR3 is TGTGCCAGCAGCCGCGACTTGACGGAGACCCAGTACTTC.

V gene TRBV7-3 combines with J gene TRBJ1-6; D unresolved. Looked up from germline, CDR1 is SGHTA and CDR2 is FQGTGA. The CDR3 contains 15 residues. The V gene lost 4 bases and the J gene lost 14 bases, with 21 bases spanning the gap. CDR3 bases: TGTGCCAGCAGCTCGAAGGCTCGTGTTGTTGGATCCCTCCACTTT. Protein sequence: CASSSKARVVGSLHF.

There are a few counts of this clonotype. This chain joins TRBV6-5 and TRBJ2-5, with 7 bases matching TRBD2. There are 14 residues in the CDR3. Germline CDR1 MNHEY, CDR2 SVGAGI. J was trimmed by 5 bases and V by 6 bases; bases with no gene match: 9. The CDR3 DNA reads TGTGCCAGCAGGAGAAGCGGGGCTAGGGAGACCCAGTACTTC. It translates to CASRRSGARETQYF.

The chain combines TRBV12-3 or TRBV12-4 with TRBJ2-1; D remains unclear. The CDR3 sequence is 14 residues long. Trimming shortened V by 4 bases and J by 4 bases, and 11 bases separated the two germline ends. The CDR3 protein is CASSSLDHYNEQFF. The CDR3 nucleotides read TGTGCCAGCAGTTCCTTGGACCATTACAATGAGCAGTTCTTC.

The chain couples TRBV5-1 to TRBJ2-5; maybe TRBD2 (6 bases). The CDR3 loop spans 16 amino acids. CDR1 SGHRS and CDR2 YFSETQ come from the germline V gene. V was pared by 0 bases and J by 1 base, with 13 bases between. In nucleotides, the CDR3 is TGCGCCAGCAGCTTGGGGGGTAGCGGAGTCCAAGAGACCCAGTACTTC. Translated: CASSLGGSGVQETQYF.